This T cell receptor (beta chain) was observed in a study of T cells in women clearing cervical HPV infection. Study-level background: No precancer developed; the control's incident HPV16 infection cleared within 12 months.

A remark on this clone: The observed sequence ends 3 residues before the CDR3 terminus, with the missing tail filled in from the germline J gene.

Libraries were prepared by immunoSEQ multiplex PCR; TCRdb keeps only in-frame clonotypes and omits some of them. The record lists more than 20,000 clones, of which the ten most abundant hold approximately 2.6%. The CDR3 extends over 16 amino acids. From germline, CDR1 is SGHVS and CDR2 FQNEAQ. Trimming shortened V by 3 bases and J by 2 bases, and 17 bases separated the two germline ends. This rearrangement joins TRBV7-8 to TRBJ2-7; D is unclear. The TCR originated in a woman between 18 and 70 years old with a cervical HPV16 infection that either progressed to CIN3+ or cleared (not recorded which). The sequenced sample consisted of blood buffy coat. The DNA read from the CDR3 is TGTGCCAGCAGCTTTGTCTCGTCCAGAAGGCCCTACGAG. Its translation is CASSFVSSRRPYE. The complete CDR3 reads CASSFVSSRRPYEQYF.